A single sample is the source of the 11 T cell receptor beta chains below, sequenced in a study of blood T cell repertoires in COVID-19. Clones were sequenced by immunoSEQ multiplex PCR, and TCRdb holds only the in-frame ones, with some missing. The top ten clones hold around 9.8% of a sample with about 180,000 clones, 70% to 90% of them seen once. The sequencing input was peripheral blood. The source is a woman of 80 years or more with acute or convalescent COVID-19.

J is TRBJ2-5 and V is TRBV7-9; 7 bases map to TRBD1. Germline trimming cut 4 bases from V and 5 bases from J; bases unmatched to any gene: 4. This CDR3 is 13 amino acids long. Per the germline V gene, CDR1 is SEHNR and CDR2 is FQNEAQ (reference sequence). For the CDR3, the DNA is TGTGCCAGCAGCTCGAGGGGGCCTGAGACCCAGTACTTC. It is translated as CASSSRGPETQYF.

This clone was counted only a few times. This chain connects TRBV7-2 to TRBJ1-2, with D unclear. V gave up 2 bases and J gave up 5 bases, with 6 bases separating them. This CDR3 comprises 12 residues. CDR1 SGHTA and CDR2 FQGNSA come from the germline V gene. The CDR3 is CASSLYLYGYTF. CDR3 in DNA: TGTGCCAGCAGCTTATACCTATATGGCTACACCTTC.

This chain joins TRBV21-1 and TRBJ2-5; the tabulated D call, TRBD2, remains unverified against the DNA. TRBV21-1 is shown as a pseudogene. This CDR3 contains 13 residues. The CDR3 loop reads CASSKAPRETQYF. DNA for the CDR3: TGTGCCAGCAGCAAAGCGCCGCGGGAGACCCAGTACTTC.

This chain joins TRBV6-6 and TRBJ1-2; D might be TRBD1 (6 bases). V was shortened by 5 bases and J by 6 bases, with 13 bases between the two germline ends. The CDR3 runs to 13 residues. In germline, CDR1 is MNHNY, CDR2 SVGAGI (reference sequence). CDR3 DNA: TGTGCCAGCAGTCCCGCAGGGGCCCATGGCTACACCTTC. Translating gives CASSPAGAHGYTF.

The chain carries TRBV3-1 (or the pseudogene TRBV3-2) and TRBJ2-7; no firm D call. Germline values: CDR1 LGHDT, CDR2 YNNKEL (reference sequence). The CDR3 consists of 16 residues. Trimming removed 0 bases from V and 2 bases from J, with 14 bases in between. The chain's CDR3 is CASSQDLEELTYEQYF. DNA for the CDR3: TGTGCCAGCAGCCAAGATCTCGAGGAGTTGACCTACGAGCAGTACTTC.

Written as DNA, the CDR3 is TGTGCCACCAGAGAGGGTCGGACGGGAGCCTACGAGCAGTACTTC. Translated, it gives CATREGRTGAYEQYF. This chain joins TRBV15 and TRBJ2-7; D possibly corresponds to TRBD2 (6 bases). Trimming shortened V by 6 bases and J by 2 bases, and 17 bases separated the two germline ends. This CDR3 contains 15 residues. The V gene's germline CDR1 is LNHNV and CDR2 YYDKDF (reference sequence).

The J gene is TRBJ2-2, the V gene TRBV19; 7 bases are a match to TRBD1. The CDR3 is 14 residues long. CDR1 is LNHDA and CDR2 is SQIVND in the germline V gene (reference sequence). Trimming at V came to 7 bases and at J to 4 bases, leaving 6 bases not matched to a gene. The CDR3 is CASKRTGGTGELFF. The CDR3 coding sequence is TGTGCCAGTAAAAGGACAGGAGGCACCGGGGAGCTGTTTTTT.

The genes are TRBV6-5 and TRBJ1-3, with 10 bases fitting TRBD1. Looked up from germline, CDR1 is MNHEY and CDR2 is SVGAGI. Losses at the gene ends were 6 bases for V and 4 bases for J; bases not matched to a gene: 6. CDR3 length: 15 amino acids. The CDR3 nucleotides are TGTGCCAGCAGGCAGGACAGGGGGTCCGGAAACACCATATATTTT. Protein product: CASRQDRGSGNTIYF.

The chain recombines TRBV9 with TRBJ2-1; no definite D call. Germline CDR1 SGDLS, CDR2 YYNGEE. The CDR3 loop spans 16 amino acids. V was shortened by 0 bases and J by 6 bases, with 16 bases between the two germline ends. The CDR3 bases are TGTGCCAGCAGCGTAGCTCCACACCTAGACTCCAATGAGCAGTTCTTC. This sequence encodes CASSVAPHLDSNEQFF. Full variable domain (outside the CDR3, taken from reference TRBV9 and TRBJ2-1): DSGVTQTPKHLITATGQRVTLRCSPRSGDLSVYWYQQSLDQGLQFLIQYYNGEERAKGNILERFSAQQFPDLHSELNLSSLELGDSALYFCASSVAPHLDSNEQFFGPGTRLTVL.

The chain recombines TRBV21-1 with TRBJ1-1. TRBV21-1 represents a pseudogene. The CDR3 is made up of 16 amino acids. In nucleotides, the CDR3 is TGTGCCAGCAGCAAAGAGGGAGACGGTGTGAACACTGAAGCTTTCTTT. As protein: CASSKEGDGVNTEAFF.

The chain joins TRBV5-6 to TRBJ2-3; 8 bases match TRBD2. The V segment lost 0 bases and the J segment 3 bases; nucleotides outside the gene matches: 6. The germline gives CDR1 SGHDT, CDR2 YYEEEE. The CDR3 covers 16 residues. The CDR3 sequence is CASSLGDSGTTDTQYF. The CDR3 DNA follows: TGTGCCAGCAGCTTGGGGGATAGCGGGACAACAGATACGCAGTATTTT. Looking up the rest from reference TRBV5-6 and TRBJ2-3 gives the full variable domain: DAGVTQSPTHLIKTRGQQVTLRCSPKSGHDTVSWYQQALGQGPQFIFQYYEEEERQRGNFPDRFSGHQFPNYSSELNVNALLLGDSALYLCASSLGDSGTTDTQYFGPGTRLTVL.